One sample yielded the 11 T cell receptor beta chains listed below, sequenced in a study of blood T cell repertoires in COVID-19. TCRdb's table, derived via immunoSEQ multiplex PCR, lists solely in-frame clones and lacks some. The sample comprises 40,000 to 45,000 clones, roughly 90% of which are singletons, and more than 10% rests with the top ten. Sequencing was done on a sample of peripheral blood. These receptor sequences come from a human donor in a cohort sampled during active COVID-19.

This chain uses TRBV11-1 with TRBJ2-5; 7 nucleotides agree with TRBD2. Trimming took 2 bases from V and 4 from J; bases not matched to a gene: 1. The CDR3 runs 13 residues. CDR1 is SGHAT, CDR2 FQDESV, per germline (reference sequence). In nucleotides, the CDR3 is TGTGCCAGCAGCTTATCGGGAGGAGAGACCCAGTACTTC. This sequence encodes CASSLSGGETQYF.

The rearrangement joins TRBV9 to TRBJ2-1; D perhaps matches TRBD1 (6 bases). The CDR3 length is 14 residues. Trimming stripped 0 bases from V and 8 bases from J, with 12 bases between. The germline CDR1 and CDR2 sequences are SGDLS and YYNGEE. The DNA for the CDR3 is TGTGCCAGCAGCGTAGATTACAGGGCCTATGAGCAGTTCTTC. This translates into CASSVDYRAYEQFF.

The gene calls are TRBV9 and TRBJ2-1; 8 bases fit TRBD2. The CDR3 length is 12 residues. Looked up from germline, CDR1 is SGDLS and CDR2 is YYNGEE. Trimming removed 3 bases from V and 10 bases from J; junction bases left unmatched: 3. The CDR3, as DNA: TGTGCCAGCAGCGCGGGGGGGAAAGAGCAGTTCTTC. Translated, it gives CASSAGGKEQFF.

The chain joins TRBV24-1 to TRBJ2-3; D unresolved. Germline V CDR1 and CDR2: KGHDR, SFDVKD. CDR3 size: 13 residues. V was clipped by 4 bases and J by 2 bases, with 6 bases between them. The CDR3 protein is CATSDPPTDTQYF. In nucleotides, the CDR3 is TGTGCCACCAGTGACCCTCCCACAGATACGCAGTATTTT.

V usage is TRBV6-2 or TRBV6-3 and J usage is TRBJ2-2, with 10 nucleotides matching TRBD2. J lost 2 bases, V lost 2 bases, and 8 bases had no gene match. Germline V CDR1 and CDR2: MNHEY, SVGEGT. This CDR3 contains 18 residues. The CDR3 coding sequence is TGTGCCAGCAGTTACGAAAGCGGGAGGGCCGGTAACACCGGGGAGCTGTTTTTT. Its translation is CASSYESGRAGNTGELFF.

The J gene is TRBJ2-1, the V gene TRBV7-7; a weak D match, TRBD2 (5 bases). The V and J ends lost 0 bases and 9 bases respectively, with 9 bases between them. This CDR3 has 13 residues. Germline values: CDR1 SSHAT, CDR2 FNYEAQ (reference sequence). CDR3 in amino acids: CASSLARESEQFF. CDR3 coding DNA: TGTGCCAGCAGCTTAGCGAGGGAAAGTGAGCAGTTCTTC.

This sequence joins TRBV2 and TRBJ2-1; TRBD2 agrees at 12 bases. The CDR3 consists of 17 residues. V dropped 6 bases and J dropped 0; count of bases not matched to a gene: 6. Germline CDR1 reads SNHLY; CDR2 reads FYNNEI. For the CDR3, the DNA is TGTGCCAGCAGGAGGCAGACTAGCGGGAGCTCCTACAATGAGCAGTTCTTC. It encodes CASRRQTSGSSYNEQFF.

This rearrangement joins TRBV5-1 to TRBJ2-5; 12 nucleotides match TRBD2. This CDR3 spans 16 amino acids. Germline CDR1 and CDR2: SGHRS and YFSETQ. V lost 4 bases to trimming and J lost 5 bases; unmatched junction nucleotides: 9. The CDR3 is CASSLLTSGSTETQYF. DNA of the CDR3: TGCGCCAGCAGCCTTCTGACTAGCGGGAGTACGGAGACCCAGTACTTC.

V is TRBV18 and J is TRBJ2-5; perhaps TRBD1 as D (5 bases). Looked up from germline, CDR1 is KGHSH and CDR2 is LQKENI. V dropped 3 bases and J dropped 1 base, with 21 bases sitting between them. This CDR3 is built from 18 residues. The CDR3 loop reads CASSPQFRVGSFQETQYF. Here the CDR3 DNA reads TGTGCCAGCTCACCGCAGTTCAGGGTAGGGTCCTTCCAAGAGACCCAGTACTTC. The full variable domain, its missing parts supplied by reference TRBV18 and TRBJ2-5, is NAGVMQNPRHLVRRRGQEARLRCSPMKGHSHVYWYRQLPEEGLKFMVYLQKENIIDESGMPKERFSAEFPKEGPSILRIQQVVRGDSAAYFCASSPQFRVGSFQETQYFGPGTRLLVL.

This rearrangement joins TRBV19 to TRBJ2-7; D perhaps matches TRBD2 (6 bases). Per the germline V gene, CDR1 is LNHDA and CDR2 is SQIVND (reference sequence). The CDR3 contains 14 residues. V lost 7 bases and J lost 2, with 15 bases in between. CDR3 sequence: CASTSGGLPYEQYF. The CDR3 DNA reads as TGTGCCAGTACTTCAGGAGGGCTCCCCTACGAGCAGTACTTC.

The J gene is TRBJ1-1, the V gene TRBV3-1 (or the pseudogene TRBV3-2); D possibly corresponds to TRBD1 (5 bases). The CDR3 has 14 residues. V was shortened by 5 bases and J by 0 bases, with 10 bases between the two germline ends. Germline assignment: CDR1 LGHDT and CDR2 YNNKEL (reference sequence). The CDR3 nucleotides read TGTGCCAGCAGCAGTCGGACACTGAACACTGAAGCTTTCTTT. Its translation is CASSSRTLNTEAFF.